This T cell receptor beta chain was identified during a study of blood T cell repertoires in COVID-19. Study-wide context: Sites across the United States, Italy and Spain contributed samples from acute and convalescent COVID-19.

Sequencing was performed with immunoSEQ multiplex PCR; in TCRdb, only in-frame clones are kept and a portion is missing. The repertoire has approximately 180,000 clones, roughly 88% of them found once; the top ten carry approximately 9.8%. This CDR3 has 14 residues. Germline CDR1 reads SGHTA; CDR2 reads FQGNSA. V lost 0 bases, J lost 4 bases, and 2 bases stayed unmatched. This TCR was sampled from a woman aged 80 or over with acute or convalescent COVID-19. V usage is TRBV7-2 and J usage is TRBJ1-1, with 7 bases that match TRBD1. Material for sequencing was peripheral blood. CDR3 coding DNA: TGTGCCAGCAGCTTAGCGGGGACAGCCACTGAAGCTTTCTTT. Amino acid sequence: CASSLAGTATEAFF.